The present T cell receptor (beta chain) was sequenced within a study of a mutant IDH1 vaccine in newly diagnosed glioma. On the study more broadly: Patients had received radiotherapy, temozolomide, or both previously, most receiving both. V12 occurred at week 35 and V13 at week 47. General observations from the study: Among all patients, vaccine-induced immune responses occurred in around 95%.

The V end lost 6 bases, the J end lost 5 bases, and 20 bases lay between the germline ends. Germline lookup yields CDR1 SGHAT and CDR2 FQDESV (reference sequence). This CDR3 has 15 amino acids. There are a few counts of this clone. No antigen is known for it. Generated by immunoSEQ multiplex PCR, the TCRdb table keeps only in-frame clones and is missing some. Among nearly 55,000 clones listed, around 80% were seen once. Time point: week 35, safety follow-up. Alongside topical imiquimod, each dose of vaccine comprised 300 ug of mutant IDH1 20-mer peptide. The chain couples TRBV11-1 to TRBJ2-7; TRBD2 might be the D (5 bases). The TCR sequence derives from a woman aged 18-29 years with glioma. The sample in question was PBMCs, obtained from a glioma patient whose treatment included an IDH1 peptide vaccine. The CDR3 spells CASRLMSGSRDEQYF. DNA of the CDR3: TGTGCCAGCAGGCTTATGAGCGGATCTCGGGACGAGCAGTACTTC.